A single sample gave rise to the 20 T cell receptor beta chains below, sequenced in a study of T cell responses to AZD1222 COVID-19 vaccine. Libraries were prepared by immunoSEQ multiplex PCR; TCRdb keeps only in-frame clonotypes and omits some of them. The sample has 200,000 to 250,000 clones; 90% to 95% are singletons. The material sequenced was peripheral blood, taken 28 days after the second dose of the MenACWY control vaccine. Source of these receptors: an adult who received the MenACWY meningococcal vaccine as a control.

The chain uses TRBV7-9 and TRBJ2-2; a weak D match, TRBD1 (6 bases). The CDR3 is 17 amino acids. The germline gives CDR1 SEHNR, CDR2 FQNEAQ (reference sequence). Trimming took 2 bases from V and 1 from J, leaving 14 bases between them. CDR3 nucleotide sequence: TGTGCCAGCAGCTTACGGCTCGCACAGGGGAACACCGGGGAGCTGTTTTTT. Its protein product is CASSLRLAQGNTGELFF.

The CDR3 DNA is TGTGCCAGCATACGGGGGGCCGGTGAGCAGTTCTTC. This sequence encodes CASIRGAGEQFF. The chain recombines TRBV7-9 with TRBJ2-1; possibly TRBD2 for D (7 bases). V was clipped by 7 bases and J by 9 bases, with 13 bases between them. This CDR3 is built from 12 residues. Looked up from germline, CDR1 is SEHNR and CDR2 is FQNEAQ (reference sequence).

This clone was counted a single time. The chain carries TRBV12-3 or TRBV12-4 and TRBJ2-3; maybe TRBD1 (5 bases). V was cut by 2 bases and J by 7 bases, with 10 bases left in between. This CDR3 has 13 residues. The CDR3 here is CASSLYSGNTQYF. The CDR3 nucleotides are TGTGCCAGCAGTTTATATTCAGGGAATACGCAGTATTTT.

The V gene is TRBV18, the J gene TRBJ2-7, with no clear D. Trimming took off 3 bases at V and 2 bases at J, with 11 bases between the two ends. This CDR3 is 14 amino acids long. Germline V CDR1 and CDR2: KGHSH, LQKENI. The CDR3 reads CASSPPGGPYEQYF. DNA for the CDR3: TGTGCCAGCTCACCGCCCGGCGGACCCTACGAGCAGTACTTC.

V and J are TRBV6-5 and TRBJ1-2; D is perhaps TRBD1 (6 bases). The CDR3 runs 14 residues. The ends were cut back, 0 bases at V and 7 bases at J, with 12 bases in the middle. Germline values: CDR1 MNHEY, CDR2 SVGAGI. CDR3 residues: CASSYSGGLGGYTF. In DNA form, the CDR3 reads TGTGCCAGCAGTTACTCGGGGGGGCTGGGTGGCTACACCTTC.

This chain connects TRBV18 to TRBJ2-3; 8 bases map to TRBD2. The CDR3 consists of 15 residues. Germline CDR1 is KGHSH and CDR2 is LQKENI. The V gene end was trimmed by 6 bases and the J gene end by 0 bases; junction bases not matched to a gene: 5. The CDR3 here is CASSPPSGSTDTQYF. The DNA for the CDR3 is TGTGCCAGCTCGCCCCCTAGCGGGAGCACAGATACGCAGTATTTT.

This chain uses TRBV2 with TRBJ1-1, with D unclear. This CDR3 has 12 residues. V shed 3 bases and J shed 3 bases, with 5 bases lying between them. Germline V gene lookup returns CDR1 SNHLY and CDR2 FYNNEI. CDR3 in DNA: TGTGCCAGCAGTGATTGGGACACTGAAGCTTTCTTT. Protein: CASSDWDTEAFF. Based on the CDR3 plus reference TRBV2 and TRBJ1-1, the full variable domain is EPEVTQTPSHQVTQMGQEVILRCVPISNHLYFYWYRQILGQKVEFLVSFYNNEISEKSEIFDDQFSVERPDGSNFTLKIRSTKLEDSAMYFCASSDWDTEAFFGQGTRLTVV.

Here the CDR3 reads CASSYSRENYGYTF. CDR3 coding DNA: TGTGCCAGCAGTTACTCGAGGGAAAACTATGGCTACACCTTC. The rearrangement links TRBV6-5 to TRBJ1-2; D gene ambiguous. V lost 0 bases and J lost 2, with 7 bases in between. Looked up from germline, CDR1 is MNHEY and CDR2 is SVGAGI. The CDR3 loop spans 14 amino acids.

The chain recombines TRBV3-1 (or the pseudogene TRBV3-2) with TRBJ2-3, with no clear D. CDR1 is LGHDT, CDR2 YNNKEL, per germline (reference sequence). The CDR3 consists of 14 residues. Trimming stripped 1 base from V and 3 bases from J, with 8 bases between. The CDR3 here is CASSQALPTDTQYF. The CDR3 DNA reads TGTGCCAGCAGCCAAGCATTGCCTACAGATACGCAGTATTTT.

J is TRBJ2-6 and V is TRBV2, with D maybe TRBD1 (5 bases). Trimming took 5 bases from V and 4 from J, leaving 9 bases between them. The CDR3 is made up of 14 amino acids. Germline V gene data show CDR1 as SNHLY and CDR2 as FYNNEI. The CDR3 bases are TGTGCCAGCAGTCTGGGGCGCGGGGCCAACGTCCTGACTTTC. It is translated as CASSLGRGANVLTF.

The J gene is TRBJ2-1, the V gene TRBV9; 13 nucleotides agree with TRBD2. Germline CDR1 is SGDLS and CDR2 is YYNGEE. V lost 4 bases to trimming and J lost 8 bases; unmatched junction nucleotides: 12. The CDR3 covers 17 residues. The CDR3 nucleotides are TGTGCCAGCAGCCTCGGGACTAGCGGGAACCGGGGCTATGAGCAGTTCTTC. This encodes CASSLGTSGNRGYEQFF.

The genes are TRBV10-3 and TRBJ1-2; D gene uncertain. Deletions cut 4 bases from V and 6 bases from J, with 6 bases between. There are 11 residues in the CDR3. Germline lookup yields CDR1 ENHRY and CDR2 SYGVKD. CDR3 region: CAISGTDGYTF. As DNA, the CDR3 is TGTGCCATCAGTGGGACGGATGGCTACACCTTC.

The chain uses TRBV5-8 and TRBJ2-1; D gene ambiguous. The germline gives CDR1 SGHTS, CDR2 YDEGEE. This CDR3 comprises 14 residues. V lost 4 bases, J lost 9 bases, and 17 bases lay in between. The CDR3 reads CASSNLAVAGEQFF. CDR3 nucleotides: TGTGCCAGCAGCAACTTAGCCGTAGCTGGTGAGCAGTTCTTC.

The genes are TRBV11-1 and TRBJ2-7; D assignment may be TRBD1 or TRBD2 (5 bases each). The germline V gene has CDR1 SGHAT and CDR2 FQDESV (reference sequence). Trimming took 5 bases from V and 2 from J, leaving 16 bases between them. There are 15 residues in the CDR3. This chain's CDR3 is CASSHKPVGAYEQYF. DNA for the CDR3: TGTGCCAGCAGCCATAAGCCCGTGGGGGCCTACGAGCAGTACTTC.

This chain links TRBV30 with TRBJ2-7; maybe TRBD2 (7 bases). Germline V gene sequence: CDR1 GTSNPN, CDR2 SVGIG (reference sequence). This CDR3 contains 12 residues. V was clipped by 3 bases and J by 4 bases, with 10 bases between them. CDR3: CAWRGRGYEQYF. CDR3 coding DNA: TGTGCCTGGAGAGGGAGGGGGTACGAGCAGTACTTC.

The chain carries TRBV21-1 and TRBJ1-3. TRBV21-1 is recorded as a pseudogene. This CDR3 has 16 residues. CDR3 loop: CASKVSGVQAGNTIYF. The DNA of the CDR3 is TGTGCCAGCAAAGTGTCTGGGGTGCAGGCTGGAAACACCATATATTTT.

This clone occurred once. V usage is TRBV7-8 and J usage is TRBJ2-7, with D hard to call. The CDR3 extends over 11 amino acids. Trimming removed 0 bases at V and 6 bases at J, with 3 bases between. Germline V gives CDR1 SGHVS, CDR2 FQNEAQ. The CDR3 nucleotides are TGTGCCAGCAGCTTAGCGGGCGAGCAGTACTTC. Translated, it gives CASSLAGEQYF.

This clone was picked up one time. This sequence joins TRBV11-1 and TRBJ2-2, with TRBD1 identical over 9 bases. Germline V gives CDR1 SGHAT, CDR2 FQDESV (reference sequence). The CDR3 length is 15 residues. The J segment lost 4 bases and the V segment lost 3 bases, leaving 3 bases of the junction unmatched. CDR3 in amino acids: CASSLGQGFTGELFF. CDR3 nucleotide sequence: TGTGCCAGCAGCTTGGGACAGGGTTTCACCGGGGAGCTGTTTTTT.

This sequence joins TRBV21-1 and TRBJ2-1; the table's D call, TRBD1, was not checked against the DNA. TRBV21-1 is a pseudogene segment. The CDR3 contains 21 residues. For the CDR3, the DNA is TGTGCCAGCAGCTACCGACAGGGGAAAAGTAGTGCGGGGGACCCGGTTAATGAGCAGTTCTTC. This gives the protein CASSYRQGKSSAGDPVNEQFF.

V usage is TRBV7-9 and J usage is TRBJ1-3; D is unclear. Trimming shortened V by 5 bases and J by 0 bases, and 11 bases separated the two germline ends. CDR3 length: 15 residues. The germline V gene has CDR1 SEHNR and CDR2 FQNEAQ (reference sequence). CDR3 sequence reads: CASSPGLISGNTIYF. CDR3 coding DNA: TGTGCCAGCAGCCCCGGACTTATCTCTGGAAACACCATATATTTT.